This entry lists 2 T cell receptor beta chains sequenced from one sample in a study of blood T cell repertoires in COVID-19. TCRdb's copy holds only in-frame clones and misses some; the assay was immunoSEQ multiplex PCR. Of 150,000 to 200,000 clones listed, around 85% are singletons. Sequencing used peripheral blood. The receptor source for this set is a person between 65 and 80 years old with COVID-19, enrolled during active disease.

The chain joins TRBV5-4 to TRBJ2-1, with 9 bases that match TRBD2. CDR3 length: 16 residues. V was pared by 3 bases and J by 2 bases, with 6 bases of the junction left unmatched. Looked up from germline, CDR1 is SGHNT and CDR2 is YYREEE (reference sequence). CDR3 region: CASSSSGRLAYNEQFF. CDR3 bases: TGTGCCAGCAGCTCAAGCGGGAGGCTCGCCTACAATGAGCAGTTCTTC. Combining the CDR3 with reference TRBV5-4 and TRBJ2-1 gives the whole variable domain ETGVTQSPTHLIKTRGQQVTLRCSSQSGHNTVSWYQQALGQGPQFIFQYYREEENGRGNFPPRFSGLQFPNYSSELNVNALELDDSALYLCASSSSGRLAYNEQFFGPGTRLTVL.

The chain links TRBV6-6 to TRBJ2-3, with 13 bases that match TRBD2. The CDR3 length is 16 residues. Germline assignment: CDR1 MNHNY and CDR2 SVGAGI (reference sequence). Trimming cost V 4 bases and J 2 bases; bases outside gene matches: 3. The CDR3 DNA is TGTGCCAGCAGTTCTACTAGCGGGGGGGCCACAGATACGCAGTATTTT. Translated: CASSSTSGGATDTQYF.